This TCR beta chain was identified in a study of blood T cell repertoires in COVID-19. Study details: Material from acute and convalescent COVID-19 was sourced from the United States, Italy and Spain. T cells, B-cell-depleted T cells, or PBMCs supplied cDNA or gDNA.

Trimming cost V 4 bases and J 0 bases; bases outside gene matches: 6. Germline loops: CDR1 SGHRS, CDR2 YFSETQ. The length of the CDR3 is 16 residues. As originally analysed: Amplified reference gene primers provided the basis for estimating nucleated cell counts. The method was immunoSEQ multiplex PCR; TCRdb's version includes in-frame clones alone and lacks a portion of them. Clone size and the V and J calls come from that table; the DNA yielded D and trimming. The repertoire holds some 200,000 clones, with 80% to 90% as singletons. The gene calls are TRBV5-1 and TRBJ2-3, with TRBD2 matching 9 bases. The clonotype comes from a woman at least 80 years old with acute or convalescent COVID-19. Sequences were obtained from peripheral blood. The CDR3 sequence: CASSRLAGTSTDTQYF. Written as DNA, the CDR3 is TGCGCCAGCAGCCGGCTAGCGGGGACTAGCACAGATACGCAGTATTTT.